This T cell receptor delta chain was identified during a study of gamma-delta chains in newborns, infants, children. Looking at the study overall: Microbial exposure reportedly drives polyclonal innate γδ T cell expansion after birth.

This clone was seen only a few times. One base separates it from a far larger clone, so it is likely a read error. TCRdb re-called clones from the reads via CATT. This sample has roughly 3,100 delta-chain clones, with about 0.29% found just once. The CDR3 consists of 18 residues. The germline gives CDR1 GEAIGNYY, CDR2 EKD. This clonotype originated in a child who was a newborn, infant or young child, either healthy, febrile or measles-vaccinated (not recorded which). This rearrangement joins TRDV2 to TRDJ3; D might be TRDD3 (5 bases). Sequencing used blood. CDR3 sequence (DNA): TGTGCCTGTGACACCTTACTGGTACCCTCCTGGGACGCCCGACAGATGTTTTTC. Protein sequence: CACDTLLVPSWDARQMFF.